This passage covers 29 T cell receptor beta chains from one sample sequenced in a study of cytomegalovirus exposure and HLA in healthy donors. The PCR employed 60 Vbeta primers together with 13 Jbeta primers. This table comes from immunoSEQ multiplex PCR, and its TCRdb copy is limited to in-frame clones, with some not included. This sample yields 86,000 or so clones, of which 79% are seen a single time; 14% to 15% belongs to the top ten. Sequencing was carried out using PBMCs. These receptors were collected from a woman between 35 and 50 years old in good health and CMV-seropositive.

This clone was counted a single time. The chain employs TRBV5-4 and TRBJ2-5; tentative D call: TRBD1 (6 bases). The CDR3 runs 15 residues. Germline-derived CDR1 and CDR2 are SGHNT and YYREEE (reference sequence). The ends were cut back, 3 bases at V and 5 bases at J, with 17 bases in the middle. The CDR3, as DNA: TGTGCCAGCAGCTCTAAAGAGGGGGTCGGGGAGACCCAGTACTTC. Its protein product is CASSSKEGVGETQYF.

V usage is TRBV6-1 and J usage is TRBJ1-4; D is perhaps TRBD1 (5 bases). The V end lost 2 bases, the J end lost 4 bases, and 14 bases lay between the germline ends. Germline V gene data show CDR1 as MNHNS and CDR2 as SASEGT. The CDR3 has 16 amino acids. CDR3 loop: CASSEFLGPYNEKLFF. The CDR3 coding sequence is TGTGCCAGCAGTGAATTTCTGGGGCCTTATAATGAAAAACTGTTTTTT.

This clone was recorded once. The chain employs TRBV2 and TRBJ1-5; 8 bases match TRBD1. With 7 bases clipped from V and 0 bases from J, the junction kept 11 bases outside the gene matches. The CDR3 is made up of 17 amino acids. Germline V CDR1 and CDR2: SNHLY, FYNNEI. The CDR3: CASTGQGGRYSNQPQHF. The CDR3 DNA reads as TGTGCCAGCACCGGACAGGGAGGCCGATATAGCAATCAGCCCCAGCATTTT.

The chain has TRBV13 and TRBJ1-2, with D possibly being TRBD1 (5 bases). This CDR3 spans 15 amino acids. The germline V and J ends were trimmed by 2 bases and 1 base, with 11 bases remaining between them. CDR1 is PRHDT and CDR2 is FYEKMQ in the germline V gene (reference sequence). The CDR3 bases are TGTGCCAGCAGCTTAATGGCGGGGGTTAACTATGGCTACACCTTC. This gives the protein CASSLMAGVNYGYTF.

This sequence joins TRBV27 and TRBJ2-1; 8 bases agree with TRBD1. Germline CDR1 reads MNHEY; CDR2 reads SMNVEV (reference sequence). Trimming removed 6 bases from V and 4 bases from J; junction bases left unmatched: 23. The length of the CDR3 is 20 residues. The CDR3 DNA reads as TGTGCCAGCAGCCTCCAGGTGGGACAGGTTAAACAAAAGGGTTACAATGAGCAGTTCTTC. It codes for CASSLQVGQVKQKGYNEQFF.

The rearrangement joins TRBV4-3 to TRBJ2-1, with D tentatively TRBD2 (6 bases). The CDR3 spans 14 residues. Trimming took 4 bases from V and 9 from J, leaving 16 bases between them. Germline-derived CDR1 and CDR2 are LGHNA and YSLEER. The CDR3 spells CASSRLLGGVEQFF. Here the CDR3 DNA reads TGCGCCAGCAGCCGATTACTAGGAGGGGTTGAGCAGTTCTTC.

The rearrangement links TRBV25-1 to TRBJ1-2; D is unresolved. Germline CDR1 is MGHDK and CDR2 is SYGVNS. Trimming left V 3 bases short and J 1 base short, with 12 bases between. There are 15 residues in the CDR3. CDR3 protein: CASSDNGVVNYGYTF. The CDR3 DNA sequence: TGTGCCAGCAGTGATAATGGTGTAGTTAACTATGGCTACACCTTC.

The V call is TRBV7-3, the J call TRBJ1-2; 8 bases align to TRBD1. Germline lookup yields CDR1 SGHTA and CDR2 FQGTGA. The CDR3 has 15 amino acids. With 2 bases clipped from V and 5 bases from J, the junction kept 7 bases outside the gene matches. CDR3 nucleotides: TGTGCCAGCAGCTTATATAGGGGACAGGAATATGGCTACACCTTC. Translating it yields CASSLYRGQEYGYTF.

The CDR3: CASSFSTLGSYEQYF. CDR3 sequence (DNA): TGTGCCAGCAGCTTTTCGACACTCGGCTCCTACGAGCAGTACTTC. The V and J genes are TRBV7-2 and TRBJ2-7; no clear D. Germline CDR1 SGHTA, CDR2 FQGNSA. V was pared by 3 bases and J by 0 bases, with 12 bases between. The CDR3 extends over 15 amino acids.

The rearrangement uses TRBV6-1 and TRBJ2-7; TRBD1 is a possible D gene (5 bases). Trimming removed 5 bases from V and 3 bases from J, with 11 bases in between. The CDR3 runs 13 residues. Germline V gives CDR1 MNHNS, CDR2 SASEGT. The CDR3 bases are TGTGCCAGCAGTTGGGGCGAGTTCTACGAGCAGTACTTC. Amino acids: CASSWGEFYEQYF.

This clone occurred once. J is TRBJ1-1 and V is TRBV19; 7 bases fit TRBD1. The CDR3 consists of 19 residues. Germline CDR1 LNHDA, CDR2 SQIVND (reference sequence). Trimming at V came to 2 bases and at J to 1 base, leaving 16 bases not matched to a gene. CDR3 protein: CASSISPSRTGGTNTEAFF. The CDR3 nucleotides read TGTGCCAGTAGTATATCCCCCTCCCGGACAGGTGGGACGAACACTGAAGCTTTCTTT.

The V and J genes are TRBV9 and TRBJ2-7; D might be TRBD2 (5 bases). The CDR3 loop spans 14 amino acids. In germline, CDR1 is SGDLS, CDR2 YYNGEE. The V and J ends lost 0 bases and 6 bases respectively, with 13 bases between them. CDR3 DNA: TGTGCCAGCAGCGTAGCAACGGGGTCGGGCGAGCAGTACTTC. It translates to CASSVATGSGEQYF.

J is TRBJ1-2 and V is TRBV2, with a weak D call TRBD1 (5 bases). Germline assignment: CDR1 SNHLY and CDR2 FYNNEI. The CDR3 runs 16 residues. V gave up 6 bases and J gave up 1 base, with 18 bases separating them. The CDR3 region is CASSVGGGTNNYGYTF. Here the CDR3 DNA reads TGTGCCAGCAGCGTAGGCGGGGGAACCAATAACTATGGCTACACCTTC.

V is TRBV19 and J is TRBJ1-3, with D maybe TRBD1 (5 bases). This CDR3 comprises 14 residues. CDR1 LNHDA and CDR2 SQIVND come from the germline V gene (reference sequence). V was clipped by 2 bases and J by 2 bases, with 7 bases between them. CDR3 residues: CASSIWGTGNTIYF. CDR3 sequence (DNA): TGTGCCAGTAGTATATGGGGCACTGGAAACACCATATATTTT.

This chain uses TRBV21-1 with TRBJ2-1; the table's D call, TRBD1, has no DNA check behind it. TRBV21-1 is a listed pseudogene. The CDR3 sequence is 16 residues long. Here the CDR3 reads CASSNNRDHSYNEQFF. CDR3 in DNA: TGTGCCAGCAGCAACAACAGGGACCACTCCTACAATGAGCAGTTCTTC.

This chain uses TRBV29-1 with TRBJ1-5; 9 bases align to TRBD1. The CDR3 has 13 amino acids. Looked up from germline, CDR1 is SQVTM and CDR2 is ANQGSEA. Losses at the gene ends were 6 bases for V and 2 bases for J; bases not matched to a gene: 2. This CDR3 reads CSVGTGRNQPQHF. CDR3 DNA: TGCAGCGTCGGGACAGGGCGCAATCAGCCCCAGCATTTT.

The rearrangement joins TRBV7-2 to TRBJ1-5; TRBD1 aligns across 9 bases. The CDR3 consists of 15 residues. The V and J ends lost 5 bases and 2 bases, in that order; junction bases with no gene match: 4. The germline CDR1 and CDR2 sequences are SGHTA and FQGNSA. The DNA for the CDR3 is TGTGCCAGCAGCGCGGGACAGGGCGGCAATCAGCCCCAGCATTTT. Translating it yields CASSAGQGGNQPQHF.

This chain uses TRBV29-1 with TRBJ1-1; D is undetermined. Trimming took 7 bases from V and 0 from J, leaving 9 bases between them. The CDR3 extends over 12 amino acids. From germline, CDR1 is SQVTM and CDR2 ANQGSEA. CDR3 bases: TGCAGCGCCTCACAGTTGAACACTGAAGCTTTCTTT. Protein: CSASQLNTEAFF.

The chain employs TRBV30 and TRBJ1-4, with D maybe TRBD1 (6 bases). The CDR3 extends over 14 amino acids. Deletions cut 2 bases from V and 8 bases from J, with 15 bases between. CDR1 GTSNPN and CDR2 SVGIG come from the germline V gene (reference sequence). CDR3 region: CAWSYTGSMEKLFF. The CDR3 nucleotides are TGTGCCTGGAGTTATACAGGGTCAATGGAAAAACTGTTTTTT.

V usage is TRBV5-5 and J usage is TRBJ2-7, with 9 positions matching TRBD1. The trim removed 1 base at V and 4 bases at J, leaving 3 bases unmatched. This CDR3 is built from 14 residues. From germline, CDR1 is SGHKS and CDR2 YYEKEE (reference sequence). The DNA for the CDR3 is TGTGCCAGCAGCTTGTCAGGACAGGGGTACGAGCAGTACTTC. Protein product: CASSLSGQGYEQYF.

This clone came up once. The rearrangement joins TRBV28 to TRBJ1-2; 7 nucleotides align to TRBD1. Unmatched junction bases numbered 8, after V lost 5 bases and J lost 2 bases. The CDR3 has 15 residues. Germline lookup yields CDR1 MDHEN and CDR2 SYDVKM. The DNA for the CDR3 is TGTGCCAGCAGTGGATTGGACAGGAAAAACTATGGCTACACCTTC. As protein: CASSGLDRKNYGYTF.

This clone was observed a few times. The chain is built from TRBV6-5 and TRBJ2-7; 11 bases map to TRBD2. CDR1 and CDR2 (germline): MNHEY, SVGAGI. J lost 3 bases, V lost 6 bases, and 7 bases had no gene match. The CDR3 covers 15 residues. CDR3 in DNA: TGTGCCAGCAGCCTTAGCGGGGGGGCCGTCTACGAGCAGTACTTC. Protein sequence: CASSLSGGAVYEQYF.

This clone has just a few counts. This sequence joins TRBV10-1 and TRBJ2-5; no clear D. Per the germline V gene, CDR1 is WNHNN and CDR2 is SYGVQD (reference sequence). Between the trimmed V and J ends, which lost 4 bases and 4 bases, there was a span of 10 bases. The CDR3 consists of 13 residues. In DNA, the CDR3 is TGCGCCAGCAGTGGGCACCCAACAGAGACCCAGTACTTC. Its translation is CASSGHPTETQYF.

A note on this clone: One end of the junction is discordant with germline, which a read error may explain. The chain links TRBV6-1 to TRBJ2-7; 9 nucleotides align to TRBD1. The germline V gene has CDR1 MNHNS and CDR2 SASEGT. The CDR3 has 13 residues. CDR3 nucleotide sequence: TGTGCCACCAGTGGGACAGGGTCCTACGAGCAGTACTTC. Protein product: CATSGTGSYEQYF.

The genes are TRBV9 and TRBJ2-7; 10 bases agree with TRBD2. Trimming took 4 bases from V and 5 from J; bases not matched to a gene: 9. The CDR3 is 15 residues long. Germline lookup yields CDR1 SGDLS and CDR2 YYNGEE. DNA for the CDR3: TGTGCCAGCAGCCCCCCAGCGGGAGGGCCGCACGAGCAGTACTTC. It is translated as CASSPPAGGPHEQYF.

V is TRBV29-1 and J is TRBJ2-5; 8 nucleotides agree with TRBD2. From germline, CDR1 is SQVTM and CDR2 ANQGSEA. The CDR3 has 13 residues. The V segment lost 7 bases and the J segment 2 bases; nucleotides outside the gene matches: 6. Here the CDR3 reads CSAHAGGQETQYF. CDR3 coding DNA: TGCAGCGCCCATGCGGGGGGTCAAGAGACCCAGTACTTC.

Written as DNA, the CDR3 is TGTGCCAGCAGCCGTCATCCCCCGCTGGAGGGAGAAAACACCGGGGAGCTGTTTTTT. Protein: CASSRHPPLEGENTGELFF. V is TRBV4-2 and J is TRBJ2-2, with D possibly being TRBD2 (6 bases). CDR1 and CDR2 (germline): LGHNA, YNFKEQ. Trimming left V 4 bases short and J 2 bases short, with 23 bases between. This CDR3 region has 19 residues.

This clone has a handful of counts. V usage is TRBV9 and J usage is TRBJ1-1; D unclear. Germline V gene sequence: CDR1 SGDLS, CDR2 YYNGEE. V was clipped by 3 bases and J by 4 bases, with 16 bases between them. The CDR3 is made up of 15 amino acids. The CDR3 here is CASSALGSKSTEAFF. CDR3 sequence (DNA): TGTGCCAGCAGCGCCCTAGGGAGTAAGTCCACTGAAGCTTTCTTT.

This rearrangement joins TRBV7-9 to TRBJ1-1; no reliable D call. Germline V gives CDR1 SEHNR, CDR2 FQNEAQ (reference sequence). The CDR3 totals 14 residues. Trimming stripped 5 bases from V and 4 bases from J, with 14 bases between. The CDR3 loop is CASSRSGVLTEAFF. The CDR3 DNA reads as TGTGCCAGCAGCCGCTCGGGAGTCCTCACTGAAGCTTTCTTT.